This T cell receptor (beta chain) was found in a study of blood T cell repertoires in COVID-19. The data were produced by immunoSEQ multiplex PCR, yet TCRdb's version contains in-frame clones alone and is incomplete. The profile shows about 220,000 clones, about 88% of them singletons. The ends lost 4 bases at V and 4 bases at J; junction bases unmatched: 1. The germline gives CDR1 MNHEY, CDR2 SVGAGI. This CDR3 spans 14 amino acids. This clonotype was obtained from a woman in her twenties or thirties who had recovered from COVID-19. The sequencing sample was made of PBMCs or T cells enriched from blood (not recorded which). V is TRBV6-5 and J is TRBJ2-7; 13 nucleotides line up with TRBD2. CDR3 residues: CASSSGLAGYEQYF. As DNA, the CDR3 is TGTGCCAGCAGTTCGGGACTAGCGGGGTACGAGCAGTACTTC.